These 6 T cell receptor beta chains were all obtained from the same sample, sequenced in a study of ipilimumab plus nivolumab after autologous stem cell transplantation. Libraries were prepared by immunoSEQ multiplex PCR; TCRdb keeps only in-frame clonotypes and omits some of them. The table shows roughly 40,000 clones, with 80% to 95% occurring only once. The sample in question was PBMCs, obtained in a trial of ipilimumab plus nivolumab as post-transplant consolidation. These receptors were taken from a male donor with multiple myeloma.

V is TRBV10-3 and J is TRBJ1-1; D is ambiguous. CDR1 ENHRY and CDR2 SYGVKD come from the germline V gene. This CDR3 contains 11 residues. V was clipped by 2 bases and J by 2 bases, with 0 bases between them. For the CDR3, the DNA is TGTGCCATCAGTGAGAACACTGAAGCTTTCTTT. Translating gives CAISENTEAFF.

The rearrangement uses TRBV7-9 and TRBJ2-3; 10 nucleotides agree with TRBD2. CDR1 is SEHNR, CDR2 FQNEAQ, per germline (reference sequence). V was clipped by 5 bases and J by 6 bases; unmatched bases: 5. This CDR3 is 14 amino acids long. The CDR3 DNA sequence: TGTGCCAGCAGCCTTAGCGGGGGGCGGGATACGCAGTATTTT. It translates to CASSLSGGRDTQYF.

This chain uses TRBV2 with TRBJ2-7; 13 bases match TRBD2. CDR1 SNHLY and CDR2 FYNNEI come from the germline V gene. V trimming: 4 bases; J trimming: 6 bases; junction bases outside the gene matches: 6. This CDR3 is built from 15 residues. CDR3 sequence (DNA): TGTGCCAGCAGTGGGACTAGCGGGAGATCAGGCGAGCAGTACTTC. The encoded protein is CASSGTSGRSGEQYF. Drawing the rest from reference TRBV2 and TRBJ2-7, the complete variable domain is EPEVTQTPSHQVTQMGQEVILRCVPISNHLYFYWYRQILGQKVEFLVSFYNNEISEKSEIFDDQFSVERPDGSNFTLKIRSTKLEDSAMYFCASSGTSGRSGEQYFGPGTRLTVT.

This clone has only a few counts. The chain has TRBV4-1 and TRBJ2-3; D remains unclear. The V gene lost 1 base and the J gene lost 1 base, with 21 bases spanning the gap. The CDR3 length is 19 residues. Per the germline V gene, CDR1 is MGHRA and CDR2 is YSYEKL. The CDR3 nucleotides read TGCGCCAGCAGCCAAGTCGTGATATTTAGTAGTCTCGGCACAGATACGCAGTATTTT. It is translated as CASSQVVIFSSLGTDTQYF.

In regard to this clone: One end of the junction is discordant with germline, which a read error may explain. This chain connects TRBV7-2 to TRBJ2-1; D could derive from TRBD1 or TRBD2 (7 bases each). Germline-derived CDR1 and CDR2 are SGHTA and FQGNSA. The CDR3 totals 14 residues. The CDR3 bases are TGTGCCAGCAGCCCTCGGGGCACCGACAGGGAGGGGATCTTC. Its translation: CASSPRGTDREGIF. Full variable domain (rest looked up from reference TRBV7-2 and TRBJ2-1): GAGVSQSPSNKVTEKGKDVELRCDPISGHTALYWYRQSLGQGLEFLIYFQGNSAPDKSGLPSDRFSAERTGGSVSTLTIQRTQQEDSAVYLCASSPRGTDREGIFGPGTRLTVL.

The chain couples TRBV6-1 to TRBJ1-1; tentatively, D is TRBD1 (5 bases). The CDR3 totals 15 residues. Germline V gives CDR1 MNHNS, CDR2 SASEGT. Trimming removed 2 bases from V and 0 bases from J, with 10 bases in between. The DNA for the CDR3 is TGTGCCAGCAGTGAAATACAGACAGTGAACACTGAAGCTTTCTTT. This gives the protein CASSEIQTVNTEAFF.